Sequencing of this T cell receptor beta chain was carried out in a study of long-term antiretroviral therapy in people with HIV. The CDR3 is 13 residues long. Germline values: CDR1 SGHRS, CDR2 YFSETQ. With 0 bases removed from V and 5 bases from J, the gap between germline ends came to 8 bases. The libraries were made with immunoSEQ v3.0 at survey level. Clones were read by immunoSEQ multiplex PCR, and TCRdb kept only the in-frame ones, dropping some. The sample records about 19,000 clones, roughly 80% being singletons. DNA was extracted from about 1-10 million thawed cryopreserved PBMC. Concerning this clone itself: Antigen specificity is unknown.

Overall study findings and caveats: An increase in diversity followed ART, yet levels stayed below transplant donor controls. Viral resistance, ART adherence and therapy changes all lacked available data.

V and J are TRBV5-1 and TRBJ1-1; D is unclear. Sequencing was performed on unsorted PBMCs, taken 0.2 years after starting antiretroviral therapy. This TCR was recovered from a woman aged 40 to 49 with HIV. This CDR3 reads CASSLDYQTEAFF. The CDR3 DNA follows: TGCGCCAGCAGCTTGGATTACCAGACTGAAGCTTTCTTT.